Sequencing of this TCR beta chain was carried out in a study of T-cell memory formation after mild COVID-19. TCRdb re-derived calls from the 5' RACE reads in MiXCR, one entry per CDR3 protein. The sample includes tens of thousands of distinct CDR3 sequences, roughly 13% seen only once; the top ten take 35% to 50%. This CDR3 spans 16 amino acids. Germline assignment: CDR1 MNHEY and CDR2 SVGEGT. J lost 2 bases, V lost 2 bases, and 7 bases had no gene match. This clonotype was counted a few times. The J gene is TRBJ2-3, the V gene TRBV6-2 or TRBV6-3; 7 bases match TRBD1. Material: PBMCs or a T cell subset sorted from them (not recorded which). This sequence originates from a man between 18 and 35 years old who had mild COVID-19 (a few samples of this study predate the infection). Cell type and time point are not known. The CDR3 is CASSYIIQGFTDTQYF. The CDR3 DNA follows: TGTGCCAGCAGTTACATTATACAGGGGTTCACAGATACGCAGTATTTT.